The 4 T cell receptor beta chains in this list originate from one sample, sequenced in a study of CD8 T cells in ankylosing spondylitis. Antigens for these TCRs are unknown. Study results and caveats: It appeared that ankylosing spondylitis blood was characterized by a TCR beta motif of several highly homologous variants.

TCRdb independently ran MiXCR on the 5' RACE reads; one entry per CDR3 protein. This table has under 950,000 distinct CDR3 sequences, over 15% appearing once. Input material: blood, either unsorted or a sorted T cell fraction (not recorded which). The receptor source for this set is a male donor with ankylosing spondylitis.

The chain uses TRBV6-2 or TRBV6-3 and TRBJ2-1; TRBD2 might be the D (6 bases). The V and J ends lost 2 bases and 8 bases respectively, with 13 bases between them. The length of the CDR3 is 14 residues. From germline, CDR1 is MNHEY and CDR2 SVGEGT. CDR3: CASSYVGGGDEQFF. CDR3 DNA sequence: TGTGCCAGCAGTTACGTAGGAGGAGGGGATGAGCAGTTCTTC.

The chain joins TRBV9 to TRBJ2-1; 10 positions match TRBD2. Germline V gene data show CDR1 as SGDLS and CDR2 as YYNGEE. V lost 2 bases and J lost 14; bases outside the gene matches: 13. The CDR3 is 15 amino acids. The CDR3: CASSVWSSGGPPEFF. CDR3 DNA sequence: TGTGCCAGCAGCGTGTGGAGTAGCGGGGGGCCCCCCGAGTTCTTC.

The chain combines TRBV3-1 with TRBJ1-1, with TRBD1 matching over 9 bases. Germline values: CDR1 LGHDT, CDR2 YNNKEL (reference sequence). Trimming took 4 bases from V and 4 from J; bases not matched to a gene: 10. CDR3 length equals 16 residues. The CDR3 spells CASSRPRTGAVTEAFF. The CDR3 DNA reads TGTGCCAGCAGCCGACCCAGGACAGGGGCCGTCACTGAAGCTTTCTTT.

This clonotype was counted ten times or more. V usage is TRBV20-1 and J usage is TRBJ1-2; weak D call: TRBD1 (5 bases). The germline gives CDR1 DFQATT, CDR2 SNEGSKA (reference sequence). Trimming removed 2 bases from V and 7 bases from J, with 17 bases in between. This CDR3 region has 14 residues. The CDR3 DNA reads TGCAGTGCTAGAAATTCCGGGACGGCGTTTGGCTACACCTTC. This translates into CSARNSGTAFGYTF.